The 11 T cell receptor beta chains given below trace back to one sample, sequenced in a study of T cell responses to AZD1222 COVID-19 vaccine. TCRdb's copy holds only in-frame clones and misses some; the assay was immunoSEQ multiplex PCR. The table shows approximately 150,000 clones, with roughly nine tenths occurring only once. The material sequenced was peripheral blood, taken on day 0 of AZD1222 vaccination. The receptor set was obtained from an adult in good health.

This rearrangement joins TRBV24-1 to TRBJ1-1; D not resolved. V gave up 4 bases and J gave up 2 bases, with 4 bases separating them. Germline V gives CDR1 KGHDR, CDR2 SFDVKD. The CDR3 is 12 residues long. The CDR3 sequence: CATSDTNTEAFF. The CDR3 nucleotides read TGTGCCACCAGTGACACCAACACTGAAGCTTTCTTT.

The J gene is TRBJ1-5, the V gene TRBV6-1; tentative D call: TRBD1 (5 bases). Trimming pared 3 bases from V and 11 bases from J, leaving 11 bases between. This CDR3 has 12 amino acids. In germline, CDR1 is MNHNS, CDR2 SASEGT. The CDR3 region has the DNA TGTGCCAGCAGTGATTCGGGGACGGCCCAGCATTTT. It codes for CASSDSGTAQHF.

The chain is built from TRBV29-1 and TRBJ1-1; tentatively, D is TRBD1 (5 bases). The germline V gene encodes CDR1 SQVTM and CDR2 ANQGSEA. Trimming cost V 5 bases and J 3 bases, with 16 bases left between them. The CDR3 runs 14 residues. This CDR3 is CSVTKRGVYTEAFF. The CDR3, as DNA: TGCAGCGTTACCAAGAGGGGTGTATACACTGAAGCTTTCTTT.

The chain has TRBV9 and TRBJ1-1; D perhaps matches TRBD1 (5 bases). Germline-derived CDR1 and CDR2 are SGDLS and YYNGEE. The V gene lost 3 bases and the J gene lost 0 bases, with 18 bases spanning the gap. The CDR3 is 17 residues long. This chain's CDR3 is CASSGKGQQLLNTEAFF. Written as DNA, the CDR3 is TGTGCCAGCAGCGGTAAGGGGCAGCAACTCTTGAACACTGAAGCTTTCTTT.

The V gene is TRBV5-1, the J gene TRBJ1-1, with D possibly matching TRBD1 (5 bases). Germline CDR1 is SGHRS and CDR2 is YFSETQ. The CDR3 is 17 residues long. Between the trimmed V and J ends, which lost 0 bases and 0 bases, there was a span of 15 bases. CDR3 DNA sequence: TGCGCCAGCAGCTTGGAGGGACCAACGTTTATGAACACTGAAGCTTTCTTT. Residues: CASSLEGPTFMNTEAFF.

The CDR3 DNA is TGCGCCAGCAGCTTTGGGGCAGGGGATGGCCCAATGACCCAGTACTTC. Residues: CASSFGAGDGPMTQYF. This chain joins TRBV5-1 and TRBJ2-5; perhaps TRBD1 as D (6 bases). Trimming removed 2 bases from V and 7 bases from J, with 21 bases in between. This CDR3 is built from 16 residues. Germline V gene sequence: CDR1 SGHRS, CDR2 YFSETQ.

This rearrangement joins TRBV25-1 to TRBJ2-3; D unresolved. The V end was cut by 1 base, the J end by 6 bases, with 5 bases between. This CDR3 is built from 12 residues. Germline V gives CDR1 MGHDK, CDR2 SYGVNS. CDR3 DNA sequence: TGTGCCAGCAGTGAATTGAGGGATACGCAGTATTTT. The encoded protein is CASSELRDTQYF.

The chain carries TRBV27 and TRBJ1-2, with TRBD1 as a possible D gene (5 bases). The CDR3 spans 13 residues. With 2 bases removed from V and 8 bases from J, the gap between germline ends came to 12 bases. Germline V gene data show CDR1 as MNHEY and CDR2 as SMNVEV (reference sequence). The CDR3 DNA follows: TGTGCCAGCAGTTTAAGAGGGGTAGGAGGCTACACCTTC. This encodes CASSLRGVGGYTF.

This clone has only a few counts. J is TRBJ2-7 and V is TRBV27; 10 bases line up with TRBD2. Germline V gene sequence: CDR1 MNHEY, CDR2 SMNVEV (reference sequence). This CDR3 spans 15 amino acids. Unmatched junction bases numbered 3, after V lost 2 bases and J lost 2 bases. This CDR3 reads CASSLRAGGAYEQYF. The CDR3 DNA is TGTGCCAGCAGTTTACGAGCGGGAGGGGCCTACGAGCAGTACTTC.

The genes are TRBV30 and TRBJ1-1, with a possible D match to TRBD1 (5 bases). Germline CDR1 GTSNPN, CDR2 SVGIG (reference sequence). This CDR3 contains 12 residues. Trimming took off 3 bases at V and 11 bases at J, with 16 bases between the two ends. The CDR3 coding sequence is TGTGCCTGGAGAGGGGTAGGGTGGGCCGCTTTCTTT. Translated: CAWRGVGWAAFF.

The J gene is TRBJ2-7, the V gene TRBV13; D possibly corresponds to TRBD2 (5 bases). This CDR3 region has 14 residues. Looked up from germline, CDR1 is PRHDT and CDR2 is FYEKMQ (reference sequence). The ends were cut back, 5 bases at V and 3 bases at J, with 14 bases in the middle. The CDR3 is CASSGPGVNYEQYF. The CDR3, as DNA: TGTGCCAGCAGCGGACCCGGGGTTAACTACGAGCAGTACTTC.